Below are 8 T cell receptor beta chains sequenced from a single sample in a study of regulatory T cells in long-lasting Graves disease. As to time point: newly diagnosed GD, antithyroid drugs for less than 3 months. Following extraction of RNA from PBMCs, that RNA was used to make the TCR library. For TCR beta, libraries came from iRepertoire HTBI primers and Arm-PCR of CDR3 regions. TCRdb called the multiplex PCR reads again in MiXCR, with one record for every CDR3 protein. The sample has hundreds of thousands of distinct CDR3 sequences, 16% seen once. These data were likewise used in another study, on T cells in Graves' hyperthyroidism and ophthalmopathy.

Material: peripheral blood mononuclear cells (PBMCs), obtained at new diagnosis, from a patient treated with antithyroid drugs. These receptor sequences come from a man aged 40-50 years with Graves disease.

Only a few counts were recorded for this clonotype. This rearrangement joins TRBV4-2 to TRBJ2-1; no clear D. Germline lookup yields CDR1 LGHNA and CDR2 YNFKEQ. The CDR3 loop spans 15 amino acids. V dropped 3 bases and J dropped 5 bases, with 14 bases sitting between them. The CDR3 nucleotides read TGTGCCAGCAGCCAGAAGCAACTTGCCGACAATGAGCAGTTCTTC. It yields the protein CASSQKQLADNEQFF.

This clonotype was recorded at least ten times. The V call is TRBV5-1, the J call TRBJ1-1; D call uncertain. The CDR3 runs 17 residues. Per the germline V gene, CDR1 is SGHRS and CDR2 is YFSETQ. V dropped 3 bases and J dropped 0 bases, with 18 bases sitting between them. CDR3 DNA: TGCGCCAGCAGCTCACCGGGTCCCCACAATTTGAACACTGAAGCTTTCTTT. Translation gives CASSSPGPHNLNTEAFF. The variable domain in full, with the rest retrieved from reference TRBV5-1 and TRBJ1-1, is KAGVTQTPRYLIKTRGQQVTLSCSPISGHRSVSWYQQTPGQGLQFLFEYFSETQRNKGNFPGRFSGRQFSNSRSEMNVSTLELGDSALYLCASSSPGPHNLNTEAFFGQGTRLTVV.

V and J are TRBV9 and TRBJ2-7; TRBD1 agrees at 9 bases. Matching the DNA end better, TRBJ2-1 makes the J call doubtful. The length of the CDR3 is 14 residues. Germline-derived CDR1 and CDR2 are SGDLS and YYNGEE. CDR3 DNA: TGTGCCAGCAGCGCGTCCGGGACAGGGCCTGAGCAGTTCTTC. Translation gives CASSASGTGPEQFF.

This clonotype was seen a single time. Only one base separates this from a far larger clonotype, so it likely reflects a read error. The chain links TRBV27 to TRBJ2-1; D not resolved. The J call may be in error: the DNA end matches TRBJ2-3 better. The germline V gene encodes CDR1 MNHEY and CDR2 SMNVEV (reference sequence). The CDR3 has 12 residues. CDR3 sequence reads: CASRSGLDTQYF. In DNA, the CDR3 is TGTGCCAGCAGGAGTGGCCTGGATACGCAGTATTTT.

A few counts support this clonotype. The chain has TRBV9 and TRBJ2-3; 12 bases agree with TRBD2. CDR3 size: 15 residues. Germline lookup yields CDR1 SGDLS and CDR2 YYNGEE. Germline trimming cut 4 bases from V and 6 bases from J; bases unmatched to any gene: 6. The CDR3 DNA reads TGTGCCAGCAGCTCCACGACTAGCGGGGGTGATACGCAGTATTTT. As protein: CASSSTTSGGDTQYF.

This clonotype was recorded at least ten times. This chain connects TRBV3-1 to TRBJ1-2; D remains unclear. This CDR3 contains 12 residues. Germline V gives CDR1 LGHDT, CDR2 YNNKEL (reference sequence). The V gene lost 1 base and the J gene lost 7 bases, with 7 bases spanning the gap. CDR3 sequence (DNA): TGTGCCAGCAGCCAAGCGCAGAGTGGCTACACCTTC. Translation gives CASSQAQSGYTF.

This clonotype was observed many times. V is TRBV12-3 or TRBV12-4 and J is TRBJ1-5; 10 nucleotides align to TRBD1. With V trimmed by 4 bases and J by 5 bases, 2 bases remained unmatched. This CDR3 is 14 amino acids long. The CDR3 spells CASSWDRGDQPQHF. For the CDR3, the DNA is TGTGCCAGCAGTTGGGACAGGGGAGATCAGCCCCAGCATTTT.

J is TRBJ1-4 and V is TRBV30; D is ambiguous. Germline V gene data show CDR1 as GTSNPN and CDR2 as SVGIG (reference sequence). This CDR3 region has 13 residues. V dropped 3 bases and J dropped 4 bases, with 9 bases sitting between them. In DNA form, the CDR3 reads TGTGCCTGGAGCCGGACCGGTAATGAAAAACTGTTTTTT. Translated: CAWSRTGNEKLFF.